Below, one TCR beta chain is given with its context. In the source study's methods: For nucleated cells, counts were estimated from reference gene primer amplification. Assay: immunoSEQ multiplex PCR; the TCRdb copy retains only in-frame clones and omits some. That table is the source of V, J and clone size, and D and trimming were worked out from the DNA. This sample carries approximately 200,000 clones, more than 80% of them seen once, and the ten largest clones take approximately 1.1%. The sample originates from a study of blood T cell repertoires in COVID-19. Study-wide background: Sources were T cells, B-cell-depleted T cells, or PBMCs; the material itself was cDNA or gDNA.

CDR1 and CDR2 (germline): ENHRY, SYGVKD. The CDR3 spans 12 residues. V lost 4 bases and J 3 bases, leaving 4 bases between the germline ends. Recruitment covered about two dozen US areas and drew participants whose ages spanned roughly 18 to 90 years. Which cohort a participant joined came from the clinical history participants gave. This sequence was found in a man between 25 and 39 years old who had recovered from COVID-19. The sequenced sample consisted of PBMCs or T cells enriched from blood (not recorded which). V usage is TRBV10-3 and J usage is TRBJ1-3; no firm D call. The chain's CDR3 is CAISASGNTIYF. DNA for the CDR3: TGTGCCATCAGTGCCAGTGGAAACACCATATATTTT.